This record covers a single TCR beta chain. The antigen it recognizes is unknown. The data belong to a study of CD8 T cells in cerebrospinal fluid in Alzheimer's disease (TCRdb year 2020). Turning to the overall study: To assess CSF T cell clonal expansion, the study used two single-cell approaches: plate-based nested PCR sequencing and droplet-based sequencing. The CSF gene-expression analysis, which included patients with Parkinson's disease, covered a total of roughly 25 samples. In the droplet-based CSF analysis comparing patients with controls, there were roughly 9 healthy controls (fewer than 11,000 cells) and roughly 9 patients with MCI or Alzheimer's disease (approximately 10,000 cells). Whether clonally expanded T cells were present in cerebrospinal fluid from healthy elderly individuals and from patients with neurodegenerative disease was tested. What the research found in general, with its limitations: Only samples with detectable clones went into the overall clonality comparison: about 11 healthy, 5 MCI, 5 AD, and 6 PD. The authors cautioned that detecting EBV-specific TCRs in CSF does not establish a causal link between EBV and Alzheimer's disease. The EBV-specific clones were neither the most highly expanded clones nor enriched among patients. In patients with MCI or Alzheimer's disease, the biggest CSF clone accounted for a larger percentage of TCRs than in controls. In pooled data, a highly expanded clone (at least 3% of TCRs) occurred in 1 of 10 healthy subjects versus 4 of 6 Alzheimer's patients.

The method was 10x single-cell sequencing. Profiling of CSF cells was done with 10X Genomics single-cell V(D)J and 5' gene-expression libraries. CSF single-cell TCR libraries were sequenced on an Illumina NextSeq550. In the original analysis: V(D)J reads were aligned to the vdj-GRCh38 alts ensemble 2.0.0 reference and were analysed with the Cell Ranger vdj pipeline. Clonotypes were defined as cell barcodes sharing the same set of productive CDR3 nucleotide sequences. To link clonality with transcriptional profiles, clonotype information was added to the Seurat v3.0 gene-expression metadata. Any CSF cell with more than 1,800 genes, more than 7,500 UMIs or more than 10% mitochondrial reads was excluded. CDR3-beta sequences were compared against VDJdb to identify TCRs with known antigen specificity. The network analysis of clone sharing was performed with the R package qgraph and was limited to TCRs that had complete alpha and beta chains. Through TCRdb reprocessing, the reads give one entry per CDR3 protein sequence; DNA is omitted. The V and J calls were not made by the authors but by TCRdb's processing. The record for this sample contains more than 1,500 distinct CDR3 sequences. The top ten constitute 10% of the sample.

From a lookup of the germline V gene (reference sequence), CDR1 and CDR2 are LNHDA and SQIVND. The CDR3 spans 16 residues, from the cysteine through the phenylalanine. The entry carries no DNA sequence. Every participant was in good physical condition and had no acute infectious disease. For droplet-based sequencing, live CSF cells were sorted using a live/dead marker. CSF was obtained by lumbar puncture, and immune cells were pelleted by centrifugation at 300g. CSF samples were inspected for red blood cells, and any blood-contaminated sample was excluded. CSF cells were cryopreserved by placing the cells in freezing medium, freezing the cells overnight at -80 degrees C, and then storing the cells in liquid nitrogen. Before analysis, CSF samples were kept in storage for less than seven months.

The receptor comes from a human donor in good health. Sequenced material: cerebrospinal fluid. The sequence joins TRBV19 to TRBJ2-7; TCRdb gives TRBD2 as the D gene, but with no DNA this cannot be confirmed. CDR3 reads: CASSKGLAAGTYEQYF.